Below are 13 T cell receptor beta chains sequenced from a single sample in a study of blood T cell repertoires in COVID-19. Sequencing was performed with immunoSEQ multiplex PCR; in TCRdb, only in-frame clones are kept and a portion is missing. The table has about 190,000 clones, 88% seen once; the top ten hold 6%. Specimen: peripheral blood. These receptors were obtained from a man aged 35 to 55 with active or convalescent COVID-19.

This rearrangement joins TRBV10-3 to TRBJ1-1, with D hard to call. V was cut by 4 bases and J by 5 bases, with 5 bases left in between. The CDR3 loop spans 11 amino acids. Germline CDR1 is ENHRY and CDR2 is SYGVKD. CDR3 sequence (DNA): TGTGCCATCAGTGGCGGAACTGAAGCTTTCTTT. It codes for CAISGGTEAFF.

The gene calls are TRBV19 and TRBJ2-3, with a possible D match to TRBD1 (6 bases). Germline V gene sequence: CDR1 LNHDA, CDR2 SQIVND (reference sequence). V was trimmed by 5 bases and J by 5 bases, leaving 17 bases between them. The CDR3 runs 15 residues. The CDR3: CASSSPGHALDTQYF. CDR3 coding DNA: TGTGCCAGTAGTTCGCCGGGACACGCGTTAGATACGCAGTATTTT.

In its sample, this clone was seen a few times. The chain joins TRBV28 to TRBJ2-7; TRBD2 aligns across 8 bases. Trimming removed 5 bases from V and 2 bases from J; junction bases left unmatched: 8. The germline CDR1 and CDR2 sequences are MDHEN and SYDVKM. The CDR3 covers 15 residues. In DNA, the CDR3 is TGTGCCAGCAGTCCCATCGGGGGGGGTGCCTACGAGCAGTACTTC. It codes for CASSPIGGGAYEQYF.

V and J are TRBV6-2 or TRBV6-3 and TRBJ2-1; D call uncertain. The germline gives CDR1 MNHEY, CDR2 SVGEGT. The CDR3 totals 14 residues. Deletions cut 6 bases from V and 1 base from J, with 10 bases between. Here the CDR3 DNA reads TGTGCCAGCAGCCCCGGTAATTCCTACAATGAGCAGTTCTTC. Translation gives CASSPGNSYNEQFF.

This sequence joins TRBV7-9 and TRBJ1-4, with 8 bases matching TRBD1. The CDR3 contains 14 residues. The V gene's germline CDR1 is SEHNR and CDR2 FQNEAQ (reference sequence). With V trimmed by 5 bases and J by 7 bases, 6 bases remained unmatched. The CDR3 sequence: CASSTGQGAEKLFF. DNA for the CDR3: TGTGCCAGCAGCACCGGACAGGGTGCTGAAAAACTGTTTTTT.

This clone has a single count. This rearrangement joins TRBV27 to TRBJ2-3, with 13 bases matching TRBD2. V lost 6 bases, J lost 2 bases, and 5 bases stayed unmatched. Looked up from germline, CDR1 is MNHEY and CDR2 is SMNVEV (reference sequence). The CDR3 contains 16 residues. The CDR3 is CASSLGLAGDTDTQYF. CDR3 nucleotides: TGTGCCAGCAGCCTAGGACTAGCGGGAGACACAGATACGCAGTATTTT.

CDR3 sequence: CASSYSPTGVSYEQYF. As DNA, the CDR3 is TGTGCCAGCAGTTACTCCCCGACGGGGGTGTCCTACGAGCAGTACTTC. This chain uses TRBV6-5 with TRBJ2-7; TRBD2 is a possible D gene (6 bases). V was clipped by 0 bases and J by 1 base, with 13 bases between them. The germline CDR1 and CDR2 sequences are MNHEY and SVGAGI. The length of the CDR3 is 16 residues.

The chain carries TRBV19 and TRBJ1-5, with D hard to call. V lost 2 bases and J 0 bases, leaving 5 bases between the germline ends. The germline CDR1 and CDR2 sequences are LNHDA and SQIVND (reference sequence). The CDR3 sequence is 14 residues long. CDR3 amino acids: CASSITASNQPQHF. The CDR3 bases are TGTGCCAGTAGTATAACAGCTAGCAATCAGCCCCAGCATTTT.

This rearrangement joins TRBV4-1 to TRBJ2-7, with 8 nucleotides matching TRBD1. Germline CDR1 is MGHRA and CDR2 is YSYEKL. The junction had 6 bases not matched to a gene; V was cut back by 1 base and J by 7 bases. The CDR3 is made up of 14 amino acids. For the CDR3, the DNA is TGCGCCAGCAGCCAAGGCTCAGGGGGCAGTGAGCAGTACTTC. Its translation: CASSQGSGGSEQYF.

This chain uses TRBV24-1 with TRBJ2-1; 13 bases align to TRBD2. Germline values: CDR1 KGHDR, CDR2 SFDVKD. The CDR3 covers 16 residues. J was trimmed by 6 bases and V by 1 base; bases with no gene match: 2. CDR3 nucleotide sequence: TGTGCCACCAGTGATTTACTAGCGGGGGGGCCCAATGAGCAGTTCTTC. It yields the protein CATSDLLAGGPNEQFF.

DNA of the CDR3: TGTGCCAGCTCTCCCCAGCGGGGCCAAGAGACCCAGTACTTC. Protein sequence: CASSPQRGQETQYF. This chain joins TRBV18 and TRBJ2-5; 7 nucleotides line up with TRBD2. J gave up 1 base and V 6 bases, and 5 bases lay outside the gene matches. The CDR3 has 14 amino acids. The germline gives CDR1 KGHSH, CDR2 LQKENI.

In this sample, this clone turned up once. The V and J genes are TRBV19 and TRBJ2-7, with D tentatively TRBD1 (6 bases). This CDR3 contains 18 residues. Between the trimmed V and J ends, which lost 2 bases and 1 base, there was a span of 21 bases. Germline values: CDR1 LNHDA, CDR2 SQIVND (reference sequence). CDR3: CASSISPPGTLLSYEQYF. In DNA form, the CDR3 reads TGTGCCAGTAGTATATCCCCTCCGGGGACACTCCTTTCCTACGAGCAGTACTTC.

CDR3 in amino acids: CASSLRHLPSTDTQYF. DNA of the CDR3: TGTGCCAGCAGCTTACGACACCTCCCTAGCACAGATACGCAGTATTTT. The chain has TRBV13 and TRBJ2-3; D not certain. CDR1 is PRHDT and CDR2 is FYEKMQ in the germline V gene (reference sequence). The CDR3 length is 16 residues. V was cut by 2 bases and J by 0 bases, with 12 bases left in between.